The source of this T cell receptor beta chain is a study of shared clonotypes between healthy human individuals. The run depth of the assay was deep. In replicate PCRs of unsorted PBMC, 300 ng DNA, roughly 30,000 T cell genomes, was used. The assay was immunoSEQ multiplex PCR, and TCRdb's table has in-frame clones only and misses some. Of about 450,000 clones in the sample, about 76% were seen once. V was cut by 7 bases and J by 3 bases, with 10 bases left in between. CDR1 is MNHNY and CDR2 is SVGAGI in the germline V gene (reference sequence). The CDR3 sequence is 13 residues long. Note on this clone: The antigen is not known.

Findings of the study overall: It was anticipated that sequencing depth would influence how many clonotypes donors shared. Researchers sampled only blood; tissue repertoires likely differ.

The rearrangement joins TRBV6-6 to TRBJ1-5; the D is unclear. The clonotype originates from a woman between 40 and 50 years old in good health. Some clones in this sample may be carry-over from other donors' samples. Specimen: PBMCs. The CDR3 loop reads CASKTAVNQPQHF. The CDR3 DNA reads as TGTGCCAGCAAAACAGCGGTCAATCAGCCCCAGCATTTT.